Below are 29 T cell receptor beta chains sequenced from a single sample in a study of cytomegalovirus exposure and HLA in healthy donors. With 60 Vbeta and 13 Jbeta primers, the PCR was carried out. Sequencing was performed with immunoSEQ multiplex PCR; in TCRdb, only in-frame clones are kept and a portion is missing. The table records over 150,000 clones, roughly 65% of them present only once. The sample comprised PBMCs. These receptors came from a woman younger than 35 in good health and CMV-seropositive.

The chain carries TRBV4-1 and TRBJ2-4, with TRBD1 matching 9 bases. In germline, CDR1 is MGHRA, CDR2 YSYEKL. The CDR3 contains 14 residues. The V and J ends lost 7 bases and 4 bases, in that order; junction bases with no gene match: 5. CDR3 protein: CASTLGTGKNIQYF. The CDR3 DNA follows: TGCGCCAGCACCCTAGGGACAGGGAAAAACATTCAGTACTTC.

The rearrangement uses TRBV6-6 and TRBJ2-7, with D maybe TRBD2 (6 bases). The CDR3 has 16 amino acids. From germline, CDR1 is MNHNY and CDR2 SVGAGI (reference sequence). Trimming removed 0 bases from V and 1 base from J, with 13 bases in between. The CDR3 nucleotides are TGTGCCAGCAGTTACTCGGGTAGCGGAGGTTCCTACGAGCAGTACTTC. This sequence encodes CASSYSGSGGSYEQYF.

The chain links TRBV6-6 to TRBJ2-4, with 10 bases that match TRBD1. The trim removed 6 bases at V and 8 bases at J, leaving 7 bases unmatched. Germline lookup yields CDR1 MNHNY and CDR2 SVGAGI (reference sequence). This CDR3 has 14 amino acids. The CDR3 DNA reads TGTGCCAGCAGCGCCGGGACAGGGGAGTACATTCAGTACTTC. It encodes CASSAGTGEYIQYF.

The chain joins TRBV12-5 to TRBJ1-5; D is unresolved. The germline V and J ends were trimmed by 6 bases and 4 bases, with 10 bases remaining between them. Germline CDR1 reads LGHNT; CDR2 reads FRNRAP. This CDR3 region has 13 residues. CDR3 DNA: TGTGCTAGTGGCCTAAACCCGAATCAGCCCCAGCATTTT. It translates to CASGLNPNQPQHF.

This rearrangement joins TRBV27 to TRBJ2-7, with 7 nucleotides matching TRBD2. V lost 1 base, J lost 5 bases, and 14 bases stayed unmatched. This CDR3 has 17 residues. Germline loops: CDR1 MNHEY, CDR2 SMNVEV (reference sequence). The CDR3 here is CASSLWAGRAQNDEQYF. The DNA of the CDR3 is TGTGCCAGCAGTTTATGGGCAGGGAGGGCACAGAACGACGAGCAGTACTTC.

This clone was recorded a few times. The chain employs TRBV6-5 and TRBJ1-1; 9 nucleotides align to TRBD1. The germline CDR1 and CDR2 sequences are MNHEY and SVGAGI. This CDR3 has 14 residues. J lost 4 bases, V lost 8 bases, and 8 bases had no gene match. This CDR3 reads CASEATTGGTEAFF. CDR3 coding DNA: TGTGCCAGCGAGGCAACGACAGGGGGCACTGAAGCTTTCTTT.

This chain links TRBV7-3 with TRBJ1-1, with a possible D match to TRBD1 (5 bases). The V gene lost 2 bases and the J gene lost 1 base, with 5 bases spanning the gap. Germline V gives CDR1 SGHTA, CDR2 FQGTGA. CDR3 length: 13 residues. CDR3 sequence (DNA): TGTGCCAGCAGCTTACAGGGGAACACTGAAGCTTTCTTT. The encoded protein is CASSLQGNTEAFF.

V usage is TRBV27 and J usage is TRBJ2-7; D is uncertain. The CDR3 covers 13 residues. CDR1 MNHEY and CDR2 SMNVEV come from the germline V gene (reference sequence). Trimming cost V 2 bases and J 3 bases, with 8 bases left between them. CDR3 region: CASSLGQLYEQYF. The CDR3 nucleotides are TGTGCCAGCAGTTTAGGGCAACTCTACGAGCAGTACTTC.

In regard to this clone: The junction departs from the called germline gene at one end, perhaps through a read error. The genes are TRBV29-1 and TRBJ2-1; 8 bases agree with TRBD2. This CDR3 spans 15 amino acids. CDR1 is SQVTM, CDR2 ANQGSEA, per germline. CDR3 nucleotides: TGCAGCGTTGAAGGACTAGCGTTTTTATACAGTGAGCAGTTCTTC. The encoded protein is CSVEGLAFLYSEQFF.

V is TRBV9 and J is TRBJ1-2; D is ambiguous. Looked up from germline, CDR1 is SGDLS and CDR2 is YYNGEE. The V gene lost 0 bases and the J gene lost 4 bases, with 10 bases spanning the gap. The CDR3 spans 14 residues. The CDR3 DNA is TGTGCCAGCAGCGTAGAGGAGGGTCGCTATGGCTACACCTTC. Protein product: CASSVEEGRYGYTF. Drawing the rest from reference TRBV9 and TRBJ1-2, the complete variable domain is DSGVTQTPKHLITATGQRVTLRCSPRSGDLSVYWYQQSLDQGLQFLIQYYNGEERAKGNILERFSAQQFPDLHSELNLSSLELGDSALYFCASSVEEGRYGYTFGSGTRLTVV.

This clone was counted only a few times. The chain combines TRBV5-4 with TRBJ1-1; D is unresolved. Germline V gives CDR1 SGHNT, CDR2 YYREEE (reference sequence). This CDR3 region has 13 residues. Trimming took 2 bases from V and 3 from J, leaving 8 bases between them. The CDR3 protein is CASSFPGDTEAFF. CDR3 DNA: TGTGCCAGCAGCTTCCCCGGGGACACTGAAGCTTTCTTT.

This clone showed up just a few times. The chain uses TRBV5-1 and TRBJ2-1, with TRBD1 as a possible D gene (6 bases). This CDR3 region has 14 residues. Germline-derived CDR1 and CDR2 are SGHRS and YFSETQ. The V and J ends lost 5 bases and 3 bases respectively, with 12 bases between them. The CDR3 sequence is CASRGASHYNEQFF. Written as DNA, the CDR3 is TGCGCCAGCAGGGGGGCTAGCCACTACAATGAGCAGTTCTTC.

The V call is TRBV19, the J call TRBJ2-1; TRBD2 agrees at 12 bases. V gave up 5 bases and J gave up 10 bases; unmatched junction bases: 9. Germline V lookup: CDR1 LNHDA, CDR2 SQIVND (reference sequence). The CDR3 consists of 15 residues. The CDR3, as DNA: TGTGCCAGTAGTCCTAGCGGGGGGGCCCCGGTAGAGCAGTTCTTC. It is translated as CASSPSGGAPVEQFF. The whole variable domain, remainder taken from reference TRBV19 and TRBJ2-1, is DGGITQSPKYLFRKEGQNVTLSCEQNLNHDAMYWYRQDPGQGLRLIYYSQIVNDFQKGDIAEGYSVSREKKESFPLTVTSAQKNPTAFYLCASSPSGGAPVEQFFGPGTRLTVL.

The rearrangement uses TRBV7-9 and TRBJ2-1, with a tentative D call TRBD1 (5 bases). The V gene lost 1 base and the J gene lost 9 bases, with 7 bases spanning the gap. This CDR3 comprises 12 residues. CDR1 is SEHNR and CDR2 is FQNEAQ in the germline V gene (reference sequence). The CDR3 sequence is CASSLGTGEQFF. The CDR3 DNA is TGTGCCAGCAGCTTAGGTACAGGTGAGCAGTTCTTC.

The V gene is TRBV27, the J gene TRBJ2-2; 7 bases match TRBD2. Germline values: CDR1 MNHEY, CDR2 SMNVEV (reference sequence). The CDR3 runs to 16 residues. V shed 5 bases, J shed 1 base, and the junction held 7 bases outside the gene matches. The CDR3 region has the DNA TGTGCCAGCAGTAAGCTAGCGGCCCAGAACACCGGGGAGCTGTTTTTT. Its translation: CASSKLAAQNTGELFF.

The chain links TRBV9 to TRBJ1-5; possible D gene TRBD1, 5 bases. V was shortened by 2 bases and J by 1 base, with 10 bases between the two germline ends. The germline V gene encodes CDR1 SGDLS and CDR2 YYNGEE. The CDR3 contains 15 residues. The CDR3 DNA reads TGTGCCAGCAGCGTGTCAGGGTTAAGCAATCAGCCCCAGCATTTT. Translated: CASSVSGLSNQPQHF.

J is TRBJ2-2 and V is TRBV2, with 11 bases matching TRBD2. The CDR3 spans 14 residues. Germline loops: CDR1 SNHLY, CDR2 FYNNEI. V shed 9 bases and J 3 bases; nucleotides not matched to a gene: 3. The CDR3 DNA reads TGTGCCAGTCTGGGACTAGCGGACACCGGGGAGCTGTTTTTT. As protein: CASLGLADTGELFF.

This chain links TRBV9 with TRBJ2-2, with 14 bases that match TRBD2. After removal of 0 bases from V and 2 bases from J, the junction contained 3 bases not matched to a gene. The CDR3 is 18 amino acids. CDR1 and CDR2 from the germline V gene are SGDLS and YYNGEE. DNA for the CDR3: TGTGCCAGCAGCGTAGGACTAGCGGGGGGGGAAAACACCGGGGAGCTGTTTTTT. Protein product: CASSVGLAGGENTGELFF.

This clone came up a few times. This sequence joins TRBV10-1 and TRBJ1-5, with D maybe TRBD1 (5 bases). The V end was cut by 2 bases, the J end by 7 bases, with 18 bases between. CDR3 length: 16 amino acids. Germline CDR1 is WNHNN and CDR2 is SYGVQD (reference sequence). The CDR3 is CASSEGARIIRQPQHF. The CDR3 coding sequence is TGCGCCAGCAGTGAGGGGGCGCGTATTATTAGACAGCCCCAGCATTTT.

The chain links TRBV9 to TRBJ1-1, with TRBD1 as a possible D gene (6 bases). Looked up from germline, CDR1 is SGDLS and CDR2 is YYNGEE. The CDR3 totals 14 residues. The germline V and J ends were trimmed by 3 bases and 1 base, with 10 bases remaining between them. CDR3 bases: TGTGCCAGCAGCGATCGAGGGGGGAACACTGAAGCTTTCTTT. Translating gives CASSDRGGNTEAFF.

This rearrangement joins TRBV25-1 to TRBJ2-7, with TRBD2 identical over 10 bases. J lost 5 bases, V lost 6 bases, and 7 bases had no gene match. The germline gives CDR1 MGHDK, CDR2 SYGVNS. There are 14 residues in the CDR3. CDR3 sequence reads: CASRKAGGPDEQYF. The CDR3 region has the DNA TGTGCCAGCAGAAAAGCGGGGGGGCCGGACGAGCAGTACTTC.

V gene TRBV18 combines with J gene TRBJ1-2; D is unresolved. Germline V lookup: CDR1 KGHSH, CDR2 LQKENI. The CDR3 length is 13 residues. Trimming removed 2 bases at V and 2 bases at J, with 6 bases between. The CDR3: CASSPSQNYGYTF. The CDR3 region has the DNA TGTGCCAGCTCACCATCACAGAACTATGGCTACACCTTC.

This chain connects TRBV18 to TRBJ2-5; D uncertain. V dropped 0 bases and J dropped 5 bases, with 10 bases sitting between them. Germline CDR1 reads KGHSH; CDR2 reads LQKENI. The CDR3 is made up of 14 amino acids. The CDR3 DNA reads TGTGCCAGCTCACCACCGGGCAGTCGGGAGACCCAGTACTTC. It specifies CASSPPGSRETQYF.

The table lists this clone with a few counts. This chain links TRBV5-6 with TRBJ1-2; 7 bases are shared with TRBD1. J was trimmed by 4 bases and V by 3 bases; bases with no gene match: 6. Looked up from germline, CDR1 is SGHDT and CDR2 is YYEEEE. This CDR3 spans 14 amino acids. This CDR3 reads CASSSRTGTYGYTF. CDR3 coding DNA: TGTGCCAGCAGCTCCAGGACAGGAACCTATGGCTACACCTTC. The full variable domain, with the rest looked up from reference TRBV5-6 and TRBJ1-2, is DAGVTQSPTHLIKTRGQQVTLRCSPKSGHDTVSWYQQALGQGPQFIFQYYEEEERQRGNFPDRFSGHQFPNYSSELNVNALLLGDSALYLCASSSRTGTYGYTFGSGTRLTVV.

The rearrangement links TRBV7-9 to TRBJ2-7; 9 bases match TRBD1. Trimming removed 7 bases from V and 2 bases from J; junction bases left unmatched: 6. This CDR3 is built from 14 residues. Per germline, CDR1 SEHNR and CDR2 FQNEAQ (reference sequence). CDR3 sequence: CASIGTGFTYEQYF. As DNA, the CDR3 is TGTGCCAGCATTGGGACAGGGTTCACCTACGAGCAGTACTTC.

J is TRBJ1-1 and V is TRBV9; D gene uncertain. Germline CDR1 is SGDLS and CDR2 is YYNGEE. The CDR3 is made up of 14 amino acids. Trimming cost V 6 bases and J 4 bases, with 16 bases left between them. The CDR3 is CASTLISGPTEAFF. CDR3 sequence (DNA): TGTGCCAGCACCCTGATTAGCGGGCCCACTGAAGCTTTCTTT.

The chain links TRBV19 to TRBJ2-1; unclear D gene. The germline V gene has CDR1 LNHDA and CDR2 SQIVND (reference sequence). The CDR3 runs to 14 residues. Trimming cost V 1 base and J 4 bases, with 8 bases left between them. Here the CDR3 reads CASSIGQNYNEQFF. The CDR3 DNA sequence: TGTGCCAGTAGTATAGGTCAGAATTACAATGAGCAGTTCTTC.

This chain uses TRBV19 with TRBJ1-2; tentatively, D is TRBD1 (6 bases). The CDR3 is 15 residues long. Per germline, CDR1 LNHDA and CDR2 SQIVND (reference sequence). V was trimmed by 5 bases and J by 2 bases, leaving 15 bases between them. CDR3 residues: CASSPDRRSNYGYTF. In nucleotides, the CDR3 is TGTGCCAGTAGTCCCGACAGGCGATCCAACTATGGCTACACCTTC.

This clone was counted a few times. The chain joins TRBV6-5 to TRBJ1-1; D call uncertain. Germline CDR1 reads MNHEY; CDR2 reads SVGAGI. CDR3 length equals 14 residues. V was clipped by 1 base and J by 4 bases, with 10 bases between them. The chain's CDR3 is CASSYYLYGTEAFF. CDR3 in DNA: TGTGCCAGCAGTTACTACCTTTACGGCACTGAAGCTTTCTTT.